Included here is one T cell receptor beta chain sequence, with context. Its specificity is unknown. The data belong to a study of vaccination and CD4 T cells after COVID-19. Across the study: Median draw time for post-COVID samples was approximately 94 days post-diagnosis (range 35 to 161).

Cultured CD4+ T-cell DNA underwent Oncomine TCR Beta short-read sequencing. TCRdb independently ran MiXCR on the PCR reads; one entry per CDR3 protein. Of around 23,000 distinct CDR3 sequences in the sample, about 30% were seen once. Unmatched junction bases numbered 6, after V lost 4 bases and J lost 0 bases. Germline CDR1 SGHTA, CDR2 FQGTGA. The CDR3 contains 17 residues. Time point of the sample: late sampling 161 to 241 days after vaccination in three convalescent patients. Treatment noted: roughly ten-day PBMC culture with coronavirus spike peptide pools or control peptides (ViraFEST assay). The V and J genes are TRBV7-3 and TRBJ2-6, with 7 bases identical to TRBD1. This specimen consisted of CD4+ T cells from blood, cultured in vitro, obtained about 7 months after SARS-CoV-2 vaccination. The clonotype was recovered from a human donor who had recovered from COVID-19. CDR3 in amino acids: CASSYPGQNSGANVLTF. The DNA for the CDR3 is TGTGCCAGCAGCTACCCGGGACAGAACTCTGGGGCCAACGTCCTGACTTTC.